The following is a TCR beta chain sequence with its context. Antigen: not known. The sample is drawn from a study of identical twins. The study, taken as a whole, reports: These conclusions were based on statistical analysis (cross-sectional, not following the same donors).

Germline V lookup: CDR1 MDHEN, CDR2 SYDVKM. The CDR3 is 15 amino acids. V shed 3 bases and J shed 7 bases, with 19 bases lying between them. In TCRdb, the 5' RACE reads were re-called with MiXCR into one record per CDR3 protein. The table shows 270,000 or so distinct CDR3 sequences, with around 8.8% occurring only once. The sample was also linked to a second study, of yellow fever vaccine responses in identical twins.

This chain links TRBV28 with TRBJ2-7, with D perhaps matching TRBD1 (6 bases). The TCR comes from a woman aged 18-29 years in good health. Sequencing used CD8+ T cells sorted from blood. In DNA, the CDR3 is TGTGCCAGCAGTTTTATGTTGGACAGACCTACAGAGCAGTACTTC. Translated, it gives CASSFMLDRPTEQYF.